The rows below give T cell receptor beta chains drawn from one sample of a study of cytomegalovirus exposure and HLA in healthy donors. Profiling relied on immunoSEQ multiplex PCR, and the TCRdb table lists in-frame clones only, not all of them. This table holds some 170,000 clones, about 9.4% found once. The sequencing input was PBMCs. The receptors derive from a woman in her twenties or thirties in good health and CMV-seropositive. Each CDR3 is given with its conserved first and last residue. A D gene is named only where the DNA matches it firmly. Rows may omit the clone size; those that give it use once, few, many or a size class.

V gene,J gene,D gene,clone size,CDR3 protein,CDR3 DNA
TRBV13,TRBJ2-7,-,few,CASSLNSGSYEQYF,TGTGCCAGCAGCTTAAATAGCGGCTCTTACGAGCAGTACTTC
TRBV14,TRBJ1-4,TRBD1,few,CASSLGQVGEKLFF,TGTGCCAGCAGCCTCGGACAGGTGGGGGAAAAACTGTTTTTT
TRBV6-1,TRBJ2-3,-,few,CASSPPAGRTDTQYF,TGTGCCAGCAGCCCCCCGGCGGGAAGAACAGATACGCAGTATTTT
TRBV7-9,TRBJ2-2,-,-,CASSPYSPGELFF,TGTGCCAGCAGCCCCTACTCACCCGGGGAGCTGTTTTTT
TRBV18,TRBJ2-7,-,few,CASSHDSSYEQYF,TGTGCCAGCTCACACGACAGTTCCTACGAGCAGTACTTC
TRBV7-9,TRBJ2-1,TRBD2,-,CASSLALAGNYNEQFF,TGTGCCAGCAGCTTAGCACTAGCGGGAAACTACAATGAGCAGTTCTTC
TRBV12-5,TRBJ2-1,-,few,CASGTETLNEQFF,TGTGCTAGTGGTACCGAGACACTGAATGAGCAGTTCTTC
TRBV27,TRBJ2-4,-,few,CASSPLTRLAKNIQYF,TGTGCCAGCAGTCCCCTGACCAGGCTAGCCAAAAACATTCAGTACTTC
TRBV10-1,TRBJ1-1,-,few,CASSDVQVYTEAFF,TGCGCCAGCAGTGATGTACAGGTCTACACTGAAGCTTTCTTT
TRBV10-1,TRBJ1-1,TRBD1,-,CASTKGQGTEAFF,TGCGCCAGCACTAAGGGACAGGGCACTGAAGCTTTCTTT
TRBV19,TRBJ1-5,-,few,CASSILQGFNSNQPQHF,TGTGCCAGTAGTATTTTGCAGGGATTTAATAGCAATCAGCCCCAGCATTTT
TRBV19,TRBJ1-1,TRBD1,-,CASSGTGGRWTSHTEAFF,TGTGCCAGTAGTGGGACAGGGGGCAGGTGGACTTCTCACACTGAAGCTTTCTTT
TRBV5-1,TRBJ1-3,-,few,CASSETGSGNTIYF,TGCGCCAGCAGCGAGACAGGCTCTGGAAACACCATATATTTT
TRBV9,TRBJ1-5,TRBD1,-,CASSATGVNQPQHF,TGTGCCAGCAGCGCGACAGGGGTCAATCAGCCCCAGCATTTT
TRBV2,TRBJ1-3,-,-,CASSRDISGNTIYF,TGTGCCAGCAGCCGGGACATCTCTGGAAACACCATATATTTT
TRBV2,TRBJ2-7,-,few,CASLGQTYEQYF,TGTGCCAGCCTCGGACAGACCTACGAGCAGTACTTC
TRBV7-9,TRBJ1-5,-,few,CASSLGAGTYQPQHF,TGTGCCAGCAGCTTAGGTGCCGGGACTTATCAGCCCCAGCATTTT
TRBV10-3,TRBJ2-7,-,few,CATSSSYEQYF,TGTGCCACCTCCTCCTCCTACGAGCAGTACTTC
TRBV5-1,TRBJ2-7,-,few,CASSFGRDSPYEQYF,TGCGCCAGCAGCTTCGGACGGGACTCCCCCTACGAGCAGTACTTC
TRBV7-9,TRBJ1-5,-,-,CASSDDSGNQPQHF,TGTGCCAGCAGCGACGACAGCGGCAATCAGCCCCAGCATTTT
TRBV6-1,TRBJ1-5,-,-,CASSWTAPNQPQHF,TGTGCCAGCAGTTGGACAGCCCCAAATCAGCCCCAGCATTTT
TRBV6-5,TRBJ2-7,TRBD1,-,CASSLRKTRDRAFF,TGTGCCAGCAGTTTACGAAAGACCCGGGACAGGGCTTTCTTC
TRBV4-1,TRBJ2-7,TRBD1,-,CASSQTQVTGQGHVF,TGCGCCAGCAGCCAAACACAGGTAACGGGACAGGGACACGTCTTC
TRBV5-6,TRBJ2-3,TRBD1,few,CASGRQGAWGGRRDTQYF,TGTGCCAGCGGAAGACAGGGGGCGTGGGGAGGGCGAAGAGATACGCAGTATTTT
TRBV6-5,TRBJ1-1,TRBD1,few,CASSYSGGQGWAEAFF,TGTGCCAGCAGTTACTCGGGCGGACAGGGTTGGGCTGAAGCTTTCTTT
TRBV5-8,TRBJ1-2,-,-,CASSLRSGVVNYGYTF,TGTGCCAGCAGCCTAAGATCCGGGGTTGTGAACTATGGCTACACCTTC
TRBV7-9,TRBJ2-7,-,-,CASSLTDSLVEYF,TGTGCCAGCAGCCTTACGGACTCTCTAGTGGAGTACTTC
TRBV9,TRBJ1-2,TRBD1,few,CASSVGDRGGYTF,TGTGCCAGCAGCGTAGGAGACAGGGGTGGCTACACCTTC
TRBV2,TRBJ2-2,-,-,CASSVAGELFF,TGTGCCAGCAGTGTAGCCGGGGAGCTGTTTTTT
TRBV18,TRBJ2-7,-,-,CASSPLDTTYEQYF,TGTGCCAGCTCACCTCTCGACACAACCTACGAGCAGTACTTC
TRBV7-9,TRBJ1-1,-,-,CASSLPTGVAEAFF,TGTGCCAGCAGCCTACCTACGGGGGTCGCTGAAGCTTTCTTT
TRBV7-9,TRBJ1-1,-,-,CASSLLQNTEAFF,TGTGCCAGCAGCTTGTTACAGAACACTGAAGCTTTCTTT
TRBV30,TRBJ1-1,-,-,CAWSGGGAEAFF,TGTGCCTGGAGTGGGGGCGGAGCTGAAGCTTTCTTT
TRBV29-1,TRBJ1-4,-,few,CSVEGGGEKLFF,TGCAGCGTTGAGGGAGGAGGGGAAAAACTGTTTTTT
TRBV5-1,TRBJ2-2,-,few,CASSFEGYPGTGELFF,TGCGCCAGCAGCTTCGAGGGTTACCCGGGGACCGGGGAGCTGTTTTTT
TRBV20-1,TRBJ1-3,-,-,CSALRGNTIYF,TGCAGTGCCCTCAGGGGAAACACCATATATTTT
TRBV7-9,TRBJ2-1,-,-,CASSFGGRTYNEQFF,TGTGCCAGCAGCTTTGGTGGGAGGACCTACAATGAGCAGTTCTTC
TRBV18,TRBJ2-1,TRBD2,-,CASSPGLAREQFF,TGTGCCAGCTCACCGGGACTAGCTCGTGAGCAGTTCTTC
TRBV29-1,TRBJ1-2,-,-,CSVPGHSPISYTF,TGCAGCGTTCCGGGACATAGCCCTATTAGCTACACCTTC
TRBV11-2,TRBJ1-4,TRBD1,-,CASTTGQGVWKEKLFF,TGTGCCAGCACCACGGGACAGGGGGTCTGGAAAGAAAAACTGTTTTTT
TRBV5-1,TRBJ2-3,TRBD2,few,CATNLAGVADTQYF,TGCGCCACCAACCTAGCGGGAGTTGCAGATACGCAGTATTTT
TRBV5-1,TRBJ1-6,TRBD1,-,CASSFRDSYNSPLHF,TGCGCCAGCAGCTTCCGGGACAGCTATAATTCACCCCTCCACTTT
TRBV6-1,TRBJ2-2,TRBD2,-,CASSESPAGAGELFF,TGTGCCAGCAGTGAAAGTCCAGCGGGAGCCGGGGAGCTGTTTTTT
TRBV5-6,TRBJ2-7,-,few,CASSFIDYEQYF,TGTGCCAGCAGCTTCATAGACTACGAGCAGTACTTC
TRBV6-1,TRBJ2-1,-,-,CASSEAYGVEQFF,TGTGCCAGCAGTGAAGCTTACGGGGTGGAGCAGTTCTTC
TRBV11-2,TRBJ1-1,-,-,CASSLGGGNTEAFF,TGTGCCAGCAGCTTAGGAGGCGGGAACACTGAAGCTTTCTTT
TRBV9,TRBJ1-2,-,-,CASSVVPDSGYTF,TGTGCCAGCAGCGTAGTACCTGACAGTGGGTACACCTTC
TRBV6-6,TRBJ1-1,-,-,CASRSRASNTEAFF,TGTGCCAGCAGATCCAGGGCTTCGAACACTGAAGCTTTCTTT
TRBV5-1,TRBJ2-1,TRBD1,-,CASSLGPGQYYNEQFF,TGCGCCAGCAGCTTGGGTCCGGGACAGTACTACAATGAGCAGTTCTTC
TRBV6-1,TRBJ2-7,-,-,CASSSDSYEQYF,TGTGCCAGCAGCAGTGACTCCTACGAGCAGTACTTC
TRBV4-1,TRBJ2-1,-,few,CASSRDIQSSYNEQFF,TGCGCCAGCAGCCGGGACATCCAGAGCTCCTACAATGAGCAGTTCTTC
TRBV6-6,TRBJ2-1,-,few,CASSYEHLSNEQFF,TGTGCCAGCAGTTACGAGCACTTGTCGAATGAGCAGTTCTTC
TRBV18,TRBJ2-5,TRBD2,few,CASSPPSGSRETQYF,TGTGCCAGCTCGCCCCCGAGCGGGAGTCGGGAGACCCAGTACTTC
TRBV5-1,TRBJ2-3,-,-,CASSSHGRVEGTDTQYF,TGCGCCAGCAGCTCCCACGGCAGGGTTGAGGGCACAGATACGCAGTATTTT
TRBV30,TRBJ2-7,-,-,CAWGGYYEQYF,TGTGCCTGGGGGGGCTATTACGAGCAGTACTTC
TRBV7-2,TRBJ2-7,-,few,CASSLVGAGLPYEQYF,TGTGCCAGCAGCTTAGTGGGCGCAGGGTTACCCTACGAGCAGTACTTC
TRBV4-1,TRBJ2-6,-,few,CASSPRTGGGANVLTF,TGCGCCAGCAGCCCCCGAACGGGTGGAGGGGCCAACGTCCTGACTTTC
TRBV7-9,TRBJ2-3,-,-,CASSLVSDTQYF,TGTGCCAGCAGCTTAGTCTCAGATACGCAGTATTTT
TRBV7-2,TRBJ1-1,-,-,CASSSQGGDTEAFF,TGTGCCAGCAGCTCGCAGGGTGGGGACACTGAAGCTTTCTTT